The rows below give T cell receptor beta chains drawn from one sample of a study of CD8 T cells in Susac syndrome. MiXCR was run by TCRdb on the immunoSEQ multiplex PCR reads, yielding one entry per CDR3 protein. The sample includes about 120,000 distinct CDR3 sequences, roughly 95% seen only once; the top ten take 0.12% to 0.15%. The source material was CD4+ T cells from PBMCs. The receptors were gathered from a human donor with Susac syndrome. Both conserved end residues are part of each CDR3. D genes are given only for firm matches. The listing skips clone size in some rows; elsewhere it reads once, few, many or a size class.

v_gene	abundance	d_gene	j_gene	CDR3aa	CDR3nt
TRBV27	NA	TRBD2	TRBJ2-7	CASSKTGTSGYEQYF	TGTGCCAGCAGTAAAACCGGGACTAGCGGATACGAGCAGTACTTC
TRBV5-1	NA	TRBD2	TRBJ2-3	CASSQRGSGASTDTQYF	TGCGCCAGCAGCCAGCGGGGTAGCGGGGCGTCCACAGATACGCAGTATTTT
TRBV7-2	NA	NA	TRBJ2-1	CASSFAPLLPYNEQFF	TGTGCCAGCAGCTTCGCCCCTCTTCTACCCTACAATGAGCAGTTCTTC
TRBV14	NA	NA	TRBJ2-5	CASSYGGSGGLAQYF	TGTGCCAGCAGTTATGGGGGATCGGGCGGTCTAGCCCAGTACTTC
TRBV2	NA	NA	TRBJ2-3	CASSDSADTDTQYF	TGTGCCAGCAGTGATAGCGCGGACACAGATACGCAGTATTTT
TRBV5-1	NA	NA	TRBJ2-6	CASSFGQGSPGANVLTF	TGCGCCAGCAGCTTCGGGCAGGGCTCTCCTGGGGCCAACGTCCTGACTTTC
TRBV29-1	NA	NA	TRBJ2-3	CSVAGVLTDTQYF	TGCAGCGTGGCAGGGGTCTTGACAGATACGCAGTATTTT
TRBV24-1	NA	NA	TRBJ2-7	CATSEQYF	TGTGCCACCAGCGAGCAGTACTTC
TRBV19	NA	TRBD2	TRBJ2-1	CASSLRAGGRYNEQFF	TGTGCCAGTAGTCTCCGAGCGGGAGGGCGATACAATGAGCAGTTCTTC
TRBV7-3	NA	NA	TRBJ2-1	CASSLTSGAGYNEQFF	TGTGCCAGCAGCTTGACGTCGGGGGCGGGATACAATGAGCAGTTCTTC
TRBV12-3/TRBV12-4	NA	NA	TRBJ2-2	CASKKDRGELFF	TGTGCCAGCAAAAAGGACCGGGGAGAGCTGTTTTTT
TRBV3-1	NA	NA	TRBJ2-7	CASSQVVYGAYEQYF	TGTGCCAGCAGCCAAGTCGTATACGGGGCCTACGAGCAGTACTTC
TRBV29-1	NA	TRBD1	TRBJ2-3	CSTDRGTDTQYF	TGCAGCACGGACAGGGGCACAGATACGCAGTATTTT
TRBV5-1	once	TRBD2	TRBJ2-5	CASSHGLAGGWRETQYF	TGCGCCAGCAGCCACGGACTAGCGGGAGGGTGGAGGGAGACCCAGTACTTC
TRBV12-3/TRBV12-4	once	TRBD1	TRBJ2-3	CASSAPGTGGDF	TGTGCCAGCAGCGCGCCCGGGACAGGGGGGGATTTT
TRBV3-1	NA	NA	TRBJ1-5	CASSQDRQSNQPQHF	TGTGCCAGCAGCCAAGACCGGCAGAGCAATCAGCCCCAGCATTTT
TRBV18	NA	TRBD2	TRBJ2-2	CASSPGSGRTNTGELFF	TGTGCCAGCTCACCAGGCAGCGGGAGGACGAACACCGGGGAGCTGTTTTTT
TRBV27	NA	NA	TRBJ1-1	CASSLTVYTEAFF	TGTGCCAGCAGTTTAACAGTTTACACTGAAGCTTTCTTT
TRBV2	NA	TRBD2	TRBJ2-5	CASRTSGNQETQYF	TGTGCCAGCAGGACTAGCGGGAACCAAGAGACCCAGTACTTC
TRBV29-1	NA	NA	TRBJ2-1	CSVAAGDDRQFF	TGCAGCGTGGCCGCCGGGGACGACCGGCAGTTCTTC
TRBV20-1	NA	TRBD2	TRBJ2-3	CSASGLAGRTDTQYF	TGCAGTGCTAGTGGGCTAGCGGGGCGCACAGATACGCAGTATTTT
TRBV5-6	NA	TRBD1	TRBJ1-1	CASSMDRGRMNTEAFF	TGTGCCAGCAGCATGGACAGGGGTAGGATGAACACTGAAGCTTTCTTT
TRBV7-9	NA	TRBD2	TRBJ2-1	CASSLMGGSNEQFF	TGTGCCAGCAGCTTAATGGGAGGGTCCAATGAGCAGTTCTTC
TRBV12-3/TRBV12-4	NA	TRBD1	TRBJ1-2	CASSRTGVSNGYTF	TGTGCCAGCAGTCGGACAGGGGTCTCGAATGGCTACACCTTC